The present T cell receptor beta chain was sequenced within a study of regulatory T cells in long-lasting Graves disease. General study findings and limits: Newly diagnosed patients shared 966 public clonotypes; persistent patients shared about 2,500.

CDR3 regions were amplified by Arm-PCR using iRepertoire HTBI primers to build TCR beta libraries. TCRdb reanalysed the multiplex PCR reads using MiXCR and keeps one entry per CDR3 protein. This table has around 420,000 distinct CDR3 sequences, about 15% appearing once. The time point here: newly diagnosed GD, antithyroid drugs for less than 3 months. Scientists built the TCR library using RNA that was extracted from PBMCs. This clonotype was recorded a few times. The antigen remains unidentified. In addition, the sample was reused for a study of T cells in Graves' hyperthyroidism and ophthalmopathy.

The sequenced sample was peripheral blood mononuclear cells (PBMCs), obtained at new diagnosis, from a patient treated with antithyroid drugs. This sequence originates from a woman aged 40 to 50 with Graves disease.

The DNA for the CDR3 is TGCGCCAGCAGCCAGGGACAGGGGGAACAGAACTATGGCTACACCTTC. Amino acids: CASSQGQGEQNYGYTF. The chain uses TRBV4-1 and TRBJ1-2; TRBD1 matches 11 bases. The junction had 5 bases not matched to a gene; V was cut back by 3 bases and J by 2 bases. The CDR3 totals 16 residues. Germline CDR1 is MGHRA and CDR2 is YSYEKL.